This TCR beta chain appears in the sequencing data of a study of Ad26.COV2.S vaccination and SARS-CoV-2 variants (dated by TCRdb to the early 2020s). General notes on the study: Donors in the vaccine arm were drawn from COV1001, a multicentre, randomized, double-blind, placebo-controlled phase I-IIa trial testing Ad26.COV2.S in healthy adults. Ad26.COV2.S was administered intramuscularly at a dose of 5x10^10 or 1x10^11 viral particles, either as one shot or as two shots given 56 days apart. TCRbeta repertoire sequencing was used to assess the specificity and breadth of SARS-CoV-2-reactive T cell receptors after Ad26.COV2.S vaccination. The TCR-sequenced set comprised about 32 samples: around 20 Ad26.COV2.S vaccine recipients, 5 placebo recipients and 8 SARS-CoV-2 convalescent individuals. Participants in the trial were split at random into five groups of five each, receiving low-dose or high-dose Ad26.COV2.S once or twice, or else placebo on both occasions. Throughout the experiments and outcome assessment, investigators stayed blinded to trial group allocation. Summary of the overall study and its limitations: The study was not powered to compare responses between vaccine doses or regimens. Spike-specific TCR breadth was higher in Ad26.COV2.S recipients than in placebo recipients (P = 0.0014). After vaccination, substantial breadth of spike-specific CD8+ and CD4+ T cell responses was reported. Non-spike TCR breadth was comparable between vaccine and placebo recipients, consistent with the vaccine containing only spike. According to the authors, total T cell responses may have been underestimated by the TCR breadth and depth analyses.

The immunoSEQ Assay was used to sequence TCRbeta CDR3 regions. After extraction, genomic DNA underwent amplification by bias-controlled multiplex PCR, followed by high-throughput sequencing. Turning to the authors' computational methods: To quantify the absolute abundance of every unique TCRbeta CDR3 region, sequences were collapsed and filtered. Usable DNA was measured by amplifying reference genes present in all nucleated cells, and TCRbeta template counts were normalized to that usable DNA to estimate T cell fraction. Repertoire TCRs were annotated as SARS-CoV-2-specific when V gene, CDR3 amino acid sequence and J gene were exactly matched to a known reactive TCR set. MIRA supplied the reference SARS-CoV-2 TCR set, which was filtered for enrichment in COVID-19-positive ImmuneCODE repertoires so that public or cross-reactive TCRs were removed. Drawing on the MIRA antigens, annotated TCRs were analysed further at the level of specific ORF or position within ORF. Breadth was defined as the number of annotated unique rearrangements divided by the total number of unique productive rearrangements, and depth was defined as the summed frequency of the annotated unique rearrangements. Group comparisons of TCR breadth used two-sided Wilcoxon rank-sum tests. Drawn from immuneACCESS, this table holds only the in-frame rearrangements with V and J called that TCRdb kept. Clones are partly lost; checked studies trace under half to an unresolved V gene and leave the rest unexplained. The V and J calls and clone size were taken over from that table, and D and trimming were inferred from the DNA. The sample records a few hundred thousand clones, around 87% of which are singletons. The ten largest make up around 3.5% of the sample.

This clone was seen more than once but under ten times. Its antigen specificity is not known. The record has no base qualities; no much larger clone is one base away. The sample's treatment or condition label, decoded: about 20 received Ad26.COV2.S at low or high dose, single or two shots; several received placebo; per-sample allocation not given. For vaccine and placebo recipients, the sequenced repertoires came from samples collected on day 63 after the first injection. In Cohort 1b, fewer than 30 adults aged 18-55 years were enrolled at a single site in Boston, USA, between 29 July and 7 August 2020. As a vaccine, Ad26.COV2.S was a replication-incompetent adenovirus type 26 vector that expressed a prefusion-stabilized SARS-CoV-2 spike protein derived from the original Wuhan strain. V was cut back by 6 bases and J by 1 base, leaving a gap of 9 bases between them. Taken from the germline V gene, the CDR1 and CDR2 loops are SNHLY and FYNNEI. Measured from the cysteine to the phenylalanine, the CDR3 is 13 residues long. Kept here is only the CDR3 DNA, which spans 39 bases and is read in frame from base 1.

This clonotype was sampled from a person aged 18-65 years who received the Ad26.COV2.S COVID-19 vaccine or a placebo. The sequences come from peripheral blood, collected in a trial of Ad26.COV2.S vaccine versus placebo. The chain links TRBV2 with TRBJ1-2; TRBD1 could be the D gene, as 6 bases match. The nucleotides are TGTGCCAGCAGATCACAGGGTAACTATGGCTACACCTTC. It codes for CASRSQGNYGYTF.